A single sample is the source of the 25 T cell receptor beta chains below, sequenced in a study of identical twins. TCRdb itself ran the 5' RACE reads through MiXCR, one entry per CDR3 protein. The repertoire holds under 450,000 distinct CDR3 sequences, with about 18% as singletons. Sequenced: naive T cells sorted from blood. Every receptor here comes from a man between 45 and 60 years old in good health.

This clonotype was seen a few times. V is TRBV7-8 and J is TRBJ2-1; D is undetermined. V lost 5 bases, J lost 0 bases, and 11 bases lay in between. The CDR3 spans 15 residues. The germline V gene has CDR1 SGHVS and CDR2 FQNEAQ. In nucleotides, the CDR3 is TGTGCCAGCAGCCCCAAACGAAGCTCCTACAATGAGCAGTTCTTC. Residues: CASSPKRSSYNEQFF.

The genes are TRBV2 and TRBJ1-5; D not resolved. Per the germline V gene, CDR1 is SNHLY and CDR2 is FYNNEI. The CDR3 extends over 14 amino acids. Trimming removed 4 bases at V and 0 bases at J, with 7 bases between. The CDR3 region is CASSGGYSNQPQHF. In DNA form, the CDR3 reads TGTGCCAGCAGTGGAGGATATAGCAATCAGCCCCAGCATTTT.

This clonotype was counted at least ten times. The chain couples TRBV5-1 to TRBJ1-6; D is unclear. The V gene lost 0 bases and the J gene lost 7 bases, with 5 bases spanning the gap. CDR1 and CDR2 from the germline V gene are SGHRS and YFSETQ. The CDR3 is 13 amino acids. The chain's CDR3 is CASSLDGNSPLHF. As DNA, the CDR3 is TGCGCCAGCAGCTTGGACGGAAATTCACCCCTCCACTTT.

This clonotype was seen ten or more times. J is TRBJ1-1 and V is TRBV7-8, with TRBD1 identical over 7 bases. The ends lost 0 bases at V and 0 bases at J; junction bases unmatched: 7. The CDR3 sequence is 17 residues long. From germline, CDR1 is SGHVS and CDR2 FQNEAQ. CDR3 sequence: CASSLALSGQMNTEAFF. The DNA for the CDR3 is TGTGCCAGCAGCTTAGCGCTCTCGGGACAGATGAACACTGAAGCTTTCTTT.

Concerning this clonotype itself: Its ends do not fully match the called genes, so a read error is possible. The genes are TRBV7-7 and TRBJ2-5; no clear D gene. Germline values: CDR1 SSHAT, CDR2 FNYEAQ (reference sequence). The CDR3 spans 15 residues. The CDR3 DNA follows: TGTGCTAGCAGTCCGGACCCGCAGTCGTCAGAGACCCAGTGCTTC. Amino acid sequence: CASSPDPQSSETQCF.

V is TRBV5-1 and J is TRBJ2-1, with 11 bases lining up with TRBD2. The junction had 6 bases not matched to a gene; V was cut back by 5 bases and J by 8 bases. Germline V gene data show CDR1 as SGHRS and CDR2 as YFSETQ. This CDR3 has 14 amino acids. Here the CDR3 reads CASRELAGVYEQFF. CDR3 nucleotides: TGCGCCAGCAGGGAACTAGCGGGAGTTTATGAGCAGTTCTTC.

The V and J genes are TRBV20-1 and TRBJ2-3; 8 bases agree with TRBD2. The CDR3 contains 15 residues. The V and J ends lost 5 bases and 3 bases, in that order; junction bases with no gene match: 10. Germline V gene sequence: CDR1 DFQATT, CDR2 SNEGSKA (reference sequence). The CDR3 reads CSAAPFGLATDTQYF. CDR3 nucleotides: TGCAGTGCTGCCCCTTTTGGACTAGCTACAGATACGCAGTATTTT.

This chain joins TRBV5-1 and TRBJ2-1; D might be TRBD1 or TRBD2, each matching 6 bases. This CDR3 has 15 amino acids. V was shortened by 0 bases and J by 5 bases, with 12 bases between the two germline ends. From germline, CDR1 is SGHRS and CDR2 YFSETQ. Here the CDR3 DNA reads TGCGCCAGCAGCTTGGTCGGGGGCAGGGACAATGAGCAGTTCTTC. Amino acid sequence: CASSLVGGRDNEQFF.

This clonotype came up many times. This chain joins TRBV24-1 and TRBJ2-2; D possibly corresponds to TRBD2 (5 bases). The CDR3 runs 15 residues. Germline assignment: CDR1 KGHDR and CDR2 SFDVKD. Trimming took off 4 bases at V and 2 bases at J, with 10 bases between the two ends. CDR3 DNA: TGTGCCACCAGTGACACGACTAAAAACACCGGGGAGCTGTTTTTT. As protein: CATSDTTKNTGELFF.

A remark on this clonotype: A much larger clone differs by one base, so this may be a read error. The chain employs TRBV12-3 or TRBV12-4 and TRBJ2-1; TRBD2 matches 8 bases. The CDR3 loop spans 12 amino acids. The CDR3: CASISSERERFF. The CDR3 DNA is TGTGCCAGCATCTCTTCCGAGCGGGAGCGGTTCTTC.

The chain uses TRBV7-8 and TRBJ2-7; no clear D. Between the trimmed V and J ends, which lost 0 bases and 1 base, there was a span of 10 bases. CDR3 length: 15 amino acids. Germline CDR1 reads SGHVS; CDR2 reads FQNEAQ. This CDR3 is CASSLAQAASYEQYF. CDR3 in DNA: TGTGCCAGCAGCTTAGCGCAGGCCGCATCCTACGAGCAGTACTTC.

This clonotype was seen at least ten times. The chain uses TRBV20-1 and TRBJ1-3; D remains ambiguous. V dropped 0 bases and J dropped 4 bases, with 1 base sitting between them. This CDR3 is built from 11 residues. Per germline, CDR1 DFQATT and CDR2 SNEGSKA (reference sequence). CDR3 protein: CSAREGNTIYF. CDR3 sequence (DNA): TGCAGTGCTAGAGAGGGAAACACCATATATTTT.

The CDR3 DNA sequence: TGTGCCAGCTCACCACCGTCAGGGAACGTCCAAGAGACCCAGTACTTC. Amino acids: CASSPPSGNVQETQYF. The rearrangement joins TRBV18 to TRBJ2-5; TRBD1 might be the D (5 bases). The V and J ends lost 0 bases and 1 base respectively, with 12 bases between them. Germline V gene data show CDR1 as KGHSH and CDR2 as LQKENI. The CDR3 sequence is 16 residues long.

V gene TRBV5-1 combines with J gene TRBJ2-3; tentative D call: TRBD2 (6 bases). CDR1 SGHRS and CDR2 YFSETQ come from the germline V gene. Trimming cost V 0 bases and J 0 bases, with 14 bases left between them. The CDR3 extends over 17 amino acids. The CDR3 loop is CASSLVRDSASTDTQYF. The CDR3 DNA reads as TGCGCCAGCAGCTTGGTAAGGGACTCCGCTAGCACAGATACGCAGTATTTT. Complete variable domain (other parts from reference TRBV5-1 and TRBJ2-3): KAGVTQTPRYLIKTRGQQVTLSCSPISGHRSVSWYQQTPGQGLQFLFEYFSETQRNKGNFPGRFSGRQFSNSRSEMNVSTLELGDSALYLCASSLVRDSASTDTQYFGPGTRLTVL.

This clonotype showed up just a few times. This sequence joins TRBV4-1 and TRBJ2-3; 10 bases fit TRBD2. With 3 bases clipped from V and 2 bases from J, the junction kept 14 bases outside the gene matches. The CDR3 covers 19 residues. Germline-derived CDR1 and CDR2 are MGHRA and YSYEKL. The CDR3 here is CASSQKRGGGPLYTDTQYF. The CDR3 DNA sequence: TGCGCCAGCAGCCAGAAGCGGGGGGGCGGCCCGCTTTACACAGATACGCAGTATTTT.

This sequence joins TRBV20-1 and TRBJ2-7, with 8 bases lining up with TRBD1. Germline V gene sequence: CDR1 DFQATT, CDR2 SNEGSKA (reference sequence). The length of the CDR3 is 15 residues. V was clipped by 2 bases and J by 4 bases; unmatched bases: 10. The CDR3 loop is CSARITGTGYYEQYF. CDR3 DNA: TGCAGTGCTAGAATAACCGGGACAGGTTATTACGAGCAGTACTTC.

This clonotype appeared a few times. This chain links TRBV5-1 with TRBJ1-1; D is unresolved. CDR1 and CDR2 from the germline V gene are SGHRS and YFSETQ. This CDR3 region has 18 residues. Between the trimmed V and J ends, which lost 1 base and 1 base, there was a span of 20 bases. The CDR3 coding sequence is TGCGCCAGCAGCTTGTTTTTTGTGGCAGCACCGACGAACACTGAAGCTTTCTTT. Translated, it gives CASSLFFVAAPTNTEAFF.

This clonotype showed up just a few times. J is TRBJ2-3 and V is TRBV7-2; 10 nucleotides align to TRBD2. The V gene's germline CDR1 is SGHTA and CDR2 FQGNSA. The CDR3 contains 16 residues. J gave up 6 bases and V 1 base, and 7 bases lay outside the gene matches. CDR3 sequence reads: CASSLGAGGPVDTQYF. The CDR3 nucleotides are TGTGCCAGCAGCTTAGGAGCGGGAGGGCCGGTGGATACGCAGTATTTT.

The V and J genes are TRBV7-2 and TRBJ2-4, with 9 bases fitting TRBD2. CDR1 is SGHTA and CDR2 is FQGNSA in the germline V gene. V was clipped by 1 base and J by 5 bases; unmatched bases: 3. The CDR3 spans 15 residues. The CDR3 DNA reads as TGTGCCAGCAGCTTAGGAGGCGGGAGGGAAAACATTCAGTACTTC. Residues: CASSLGGGRENIQYF.

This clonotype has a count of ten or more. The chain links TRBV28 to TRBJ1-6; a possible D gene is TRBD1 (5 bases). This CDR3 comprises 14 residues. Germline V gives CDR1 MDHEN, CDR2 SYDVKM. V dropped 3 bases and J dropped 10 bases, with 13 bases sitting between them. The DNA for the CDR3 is TGTGCCAGCAGTTTGATGGGGGTGGGCTCACCCCTCCACTTT. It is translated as CASSLMGVGSPLHF. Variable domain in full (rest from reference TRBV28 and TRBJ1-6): DVKVTQSSRYLVKRTGEKVFLECVQDMDHENMFWYRQDPGLGLRLIYFSYDVKMKEKGDIPEGYSVSREKKERFSLILESASTNQTSMYLCASSLMGVGSPLHFGNGTRLTVT.

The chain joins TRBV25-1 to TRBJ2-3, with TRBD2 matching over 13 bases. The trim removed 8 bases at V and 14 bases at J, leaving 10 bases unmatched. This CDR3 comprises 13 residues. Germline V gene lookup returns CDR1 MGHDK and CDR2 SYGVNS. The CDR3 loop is CASSGLAGDRGYF. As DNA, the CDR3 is TGTGCCAGCTCCGGACTAGCGGGGGATCGGGGGTATTTT.

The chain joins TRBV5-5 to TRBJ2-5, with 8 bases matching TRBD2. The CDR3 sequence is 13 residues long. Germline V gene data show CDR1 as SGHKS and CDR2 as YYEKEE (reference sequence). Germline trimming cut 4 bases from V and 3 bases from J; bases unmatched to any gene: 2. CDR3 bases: TGTGCCAGCAGCGGCGGGGGGAAAGAGACCCAGTACTTC. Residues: CASSGGGKETQYF.

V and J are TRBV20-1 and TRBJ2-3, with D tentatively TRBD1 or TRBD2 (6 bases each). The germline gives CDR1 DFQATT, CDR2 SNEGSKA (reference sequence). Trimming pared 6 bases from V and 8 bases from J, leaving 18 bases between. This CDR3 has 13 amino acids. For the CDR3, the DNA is TGCAGTGCCCAACCGGGGGCACGGGTTACGCAGTATTTT. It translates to CSAQPGARVTQYF.

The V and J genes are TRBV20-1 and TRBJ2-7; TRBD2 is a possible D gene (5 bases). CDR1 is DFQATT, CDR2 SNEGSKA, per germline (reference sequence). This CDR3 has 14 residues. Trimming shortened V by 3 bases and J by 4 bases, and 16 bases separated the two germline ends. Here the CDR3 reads CSASLAGIMYEQYF. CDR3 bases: TGCAGTGCTAGTTTGGCGGGTATAATGTACGAGCAGTACTTC.

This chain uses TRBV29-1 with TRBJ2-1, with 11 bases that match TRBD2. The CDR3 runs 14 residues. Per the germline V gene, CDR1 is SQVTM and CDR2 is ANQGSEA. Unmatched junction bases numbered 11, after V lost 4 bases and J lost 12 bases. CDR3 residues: CSVGTSGSLVGQFF. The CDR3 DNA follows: TGCAGCGTTGGAACTAGCGGGAGCCTCGTTGGGCAGTTCTTC.